This entry concerns a single T cell receptor (beta chain). What it binds is not known. The entry originates in a study of a mutant IDH1 vaccine in newly diagnosed glioma. Looking at the study overall: Sex distribution of treated patients was about 62% male and about 38% female; mean age was around 40 years. Previous care, which was radiotherapy, temozolomide, or both, most often involved both.

This CDR3 spans 13 amino acids. CDR1 is MNHEY, CDR2 SVGAGI, per germline. With 11 bases removed from V and 4 bases from J, the gap between germline ends came to 17 bases. Data came from immunoSEQ multiplex PCR; TCRdb stores just in-frame clones and leaves some out. In the table there are roughly 50,000 clones, roughly 80% of which are singletons. Overall study results and limits: Seemingly, top peripheral T cell clonotype changes bore no relation to pseudoprogression.

Time point here: baseline, week 1 (first vaccination visit). Regarding treatment: pre-vaccination baseline after standard-of-care therapy. New WHO grade 3 or 4 astrocytomas that were IDH1-mutant and ATRX-lost had been found in donors. The source was PBMCs, collected from a glioma patient treated with radiotherapy, temozolomide or both. The chain carries TRBV6-5 and TRBJ2-5; TRBD1 might be the D (5 bases). This TCR derives from a man between 18 and 35 years old with glioma. As DNA, the CDR3 is TGTGCCGTGTTTACAGGATCGGGAGAGACCCAGTACTTC. This sequence encodes CAVFTGSGETQYF.